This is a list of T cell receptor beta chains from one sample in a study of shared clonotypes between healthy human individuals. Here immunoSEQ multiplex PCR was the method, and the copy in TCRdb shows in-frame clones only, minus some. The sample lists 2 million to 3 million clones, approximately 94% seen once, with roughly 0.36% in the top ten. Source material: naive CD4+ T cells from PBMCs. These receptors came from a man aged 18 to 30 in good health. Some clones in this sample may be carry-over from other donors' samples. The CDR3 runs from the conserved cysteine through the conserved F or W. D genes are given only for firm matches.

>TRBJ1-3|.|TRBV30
CAWAVRPRQARSGNTIYF
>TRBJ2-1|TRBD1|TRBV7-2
CASSLTGGFRNEQFF
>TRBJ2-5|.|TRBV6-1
CASSEGLLGTQYF
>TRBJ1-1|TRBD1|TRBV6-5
CASSLRGRWTEAFF
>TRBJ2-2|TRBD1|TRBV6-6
CASSSTGAGNTGELFF
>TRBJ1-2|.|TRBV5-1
CASSLVALGRQLNYGYTF
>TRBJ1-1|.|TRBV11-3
CASSLRVNTEAFF
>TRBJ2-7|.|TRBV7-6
CASSLSVRSSYEQYF
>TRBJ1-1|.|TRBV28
CASRSTSQGMNTEAFF
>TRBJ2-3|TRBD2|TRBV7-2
CASSLSSSGRGVRGTQYF
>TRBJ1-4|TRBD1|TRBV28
CASSAGQGREKLFF
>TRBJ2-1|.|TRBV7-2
CASSVTGIGSREQFF
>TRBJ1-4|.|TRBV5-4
CASSPRGGSNEKLFF
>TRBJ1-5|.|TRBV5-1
CASSLEGDPRQPQHF
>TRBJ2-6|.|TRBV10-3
CAISESMGSSGANVLTF
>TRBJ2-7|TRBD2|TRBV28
CASSWTSGTASYEQYF
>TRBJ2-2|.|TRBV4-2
CASSQARGVGELFF
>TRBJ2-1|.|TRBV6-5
CASSTLPNEQFF
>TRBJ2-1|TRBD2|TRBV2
CASARREGDSYNEQFF
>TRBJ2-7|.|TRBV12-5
CASGLYGAYEQYF
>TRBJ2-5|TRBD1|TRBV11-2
CASSYDREVGETQYF
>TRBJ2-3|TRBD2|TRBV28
CASSFSGLAGVRDTQYF
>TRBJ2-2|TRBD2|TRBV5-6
CASSRLAENTGELFF
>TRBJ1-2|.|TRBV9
CASSVDVAALADGYTF
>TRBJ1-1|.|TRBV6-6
CASIRREFLNTEAFF
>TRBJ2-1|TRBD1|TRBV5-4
CASSFLFQGAYNEQFF
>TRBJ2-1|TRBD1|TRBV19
CASIFTGGRVNEQFF
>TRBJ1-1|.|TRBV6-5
CASNPGFMNTEAFF